This T cell receptor beta chain was retrieved from a study of read filtering for tumor transcriptome and immune sequencing. Study conclusions and caveats: The CD138-negative fraction was mixed bone marrow immune cells, not pure T cells.

Concerning this clonotype: The antigen remains unidentified.

The germline gives CDR1 SGHNT, CDR2 YENEEA. With 5 bases removed from V and 0 bases from J, the gap between germline ends came to 11 bases. The CDR3 is 15 amino acids. From around 440 ng of RNA, a library with molecular barcoded alpha/delta and beta/gamma adaptors was made. In TCRdb, the reads were re-called with MiXCR into one record per CDR3 protein. In the table there are 50,000 to 65,000 distinct CDR3 sequences, roughly 19% of which are singletons. The rearrangement uses TRBV11-3 and TRBJ1-3; D might be TRBD1 (5 bases). This sequence was found in a donor at least 40 years old with multiple myeloma. Material for sequencing was a population of CD138-negative cells sorted from bone marrow. In DNA form, the CDR3 reads TGTGCCAGCAGCATCGGGACGGACTCTGGAAACACCATATATTTT. Its protein product is CASSIGTDSGNTIYF.